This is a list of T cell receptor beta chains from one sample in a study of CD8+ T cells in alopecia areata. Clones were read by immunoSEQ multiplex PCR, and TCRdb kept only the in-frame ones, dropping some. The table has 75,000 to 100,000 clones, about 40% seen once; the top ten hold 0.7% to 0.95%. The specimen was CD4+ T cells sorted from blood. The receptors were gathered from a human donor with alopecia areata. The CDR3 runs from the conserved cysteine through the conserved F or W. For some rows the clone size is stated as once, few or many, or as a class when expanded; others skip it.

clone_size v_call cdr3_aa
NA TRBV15 CATSKRHSYEQYF
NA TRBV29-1 CSVEPGGLYSTDTQYF
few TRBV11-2 CASSPDRGYEQYF
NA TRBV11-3 CASSLGGEGYEQYF
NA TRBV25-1 CASSDFSGGGAGNEQFF
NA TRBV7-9 CASSSLNQPQHF
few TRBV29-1 CSVGLQGNTEAFF
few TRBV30 CAWRLAGAKNEQFF
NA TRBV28 CASRAGQGIYEQYF
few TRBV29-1 CSVEARVYGYTF
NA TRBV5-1 CASSGNRGGFDEQYF
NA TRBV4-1 CASSIRESHNSPLHF
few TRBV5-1 CASSSRGLNTEAFF
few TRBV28 CASGSGGARETQYF
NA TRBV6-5 CASSYFPPNTGELFF
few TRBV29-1 CSVSTDYERPYF
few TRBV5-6 CASSRIVGGTEAFF
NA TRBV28 CASRSGAGLDTQYF
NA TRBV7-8 CASSRTTQYF
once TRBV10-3 CAISGRGSGANVLTF
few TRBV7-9 CASSFGGRSGGYTF
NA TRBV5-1 CASSLDNPSEGYTF
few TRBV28 CASSLGLASYEQYF
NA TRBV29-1 CSVEDRASANTGELFF
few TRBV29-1 CSVERQAKDTQYF
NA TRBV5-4 CASSPDRGQYEQYF
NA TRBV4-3 CASSQEVAPLAGETQYF
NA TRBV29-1 CSVDPGQGVNTEAFF
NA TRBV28 CASSLRSLAIAEAFF